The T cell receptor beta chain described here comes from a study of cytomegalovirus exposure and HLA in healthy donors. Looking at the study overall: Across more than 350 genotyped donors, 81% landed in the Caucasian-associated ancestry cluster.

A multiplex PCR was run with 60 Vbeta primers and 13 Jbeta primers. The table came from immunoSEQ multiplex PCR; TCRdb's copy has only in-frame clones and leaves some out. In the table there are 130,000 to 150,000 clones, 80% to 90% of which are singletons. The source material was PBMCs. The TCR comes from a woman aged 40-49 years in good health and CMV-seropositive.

This CDR3 reads CASSPQREETQYF. The CDR3 nucleotides read TGTGCCAGCAGCCCCCAGCGGGAAGAGACCCAGTACTTC. V gene TRBV7-3 combines with J gene TRBJ2-5, with a possible D match to TRBD2 (6 bases). The length of the CDR3 is 13 residues. The germline V and J ends were trimmed by 5 bases and 3 bases, with 10 bases remaining between them. Germline V lookup: CDR1 SGHTA, CDR2 FQGTGA. Full variable domain (remainder filled in from reference TRBV7-3 and TRBJ2-5): GAGVSQTPSNKVTEKGKYVELRCDPISGHTALYWYRQSLGQGPEFLIYFQGTGAADDSGLPNDRFFAVRPEGSVSTLKIQRTERGDSAVYLCASSPQREETQYFGPGTRLLVL.